Below, 10 T cell receptor beta chains from the same sample are listed, as sequenced in a study of shared clonotypes between healthy human individuals. TCRdb's table, derived via immunoSEQ multiplex PCR, lists solely in-frame clones and lacks some. This table has 2,500,000 or so clones, 85% to 95% appearing once. Sequenced input: naive CD4+ T cells from PBMCs. The sample's subset: CD45RA+ positively selected. These receptors were collected from a man between 18 and 29 years old in good health. Some clones in this sample may be carry-over from other donors' samples.

This clone was picked up a small number of times. The chain employs TRBV15 and TRBJ1-1, with D unclear. CDR1 is LNHNV, CDR2 YYDKDF, per germline (reference sequence). V lost 0 bases and J lost 1, with 3 bases in between. This CDR3 has 13 residues. CDR3 coding DNA: TGTGCCACCAGCAGAGAGGGGAACACTGAAGCTTTCTTT. Its translation is CATSREGNTEAFF.

The rearrangement uses TRBV4-3 and TRBJ2-2; the match to TRBD2 covers 7 bases. Germline V CDR1 and CDR2: LGHNA, YSLEER. V shed 7 bases and J 6 bases; nucleotides not matched to a gene: 11. The CDR3 has 15 amino acids. This CDR3 reads CASTPGGSVAGELFF. The CDR3 DNA follows: TGCGCCAGCACCCCGGGGGGTTCCGTTGCCGGGGAGCTGTTTTTT.

This sequence joins TRBV6-1 and TRBJ2-1, with D possibly being TRBD1 or TRBD2 (5 bases each). V lost 7 bases and J 0 bases, leaving 13 bases between the germline ends. Germline values: CDR1 MNHNS, CDR2 SASEGT. The CDR3 sequence is 15 residues long. The CDR3 loop reads CASTYGGSSYNEQFF. CDR3 in DNA: TGTGCCAGCACCTATGGGGGTAGCTCCTACAATGAGCAGTTCTTC.

This sequence joins TRBV6-4 and TRBJ1-1; no clear D gene. The V end was cut by 3 bases, the J end by 1 base, with 9 bases between. The CDR3 sequence is 14 residues long. In germline, CDR1 is MRHNA, CDR2 SNTAGT. This CDR3 reads CASSERARNTEAFF. As DNA, the CDR3 is TGTGCCAGCAGTGAAAGGGCTCGGAACACTGAAGCTTTCTTT.

The V gene is TRBV5-4, the J gene TRBJ1-1; D remains unclear. V was shortened by 2 bases and J by 4 bases, with 15 bases between the two germline ends. The CDR3 contains 15 residues. Germline CDR1 and CDR2: SGHNT and YYREEE (reference sequence). CDR3 residues: CASSFFGLRGTEAFF. DNA of the CDR3: TGTGCCAGCAGCTTCTTCGGCCTTCGGGGCACTGAAGCTTTCTTT.

As for this clone: The sample carries other DNA sequences with the same CDR3. The gene calls are TRBV5-1 and TRBJ2-5; D remains ambiguous. From germline, CDR1 is SGHRS and CDR2 YFSETQ. V was shortened by 4 bases and J by 3 bases, with 7 bases between the two germline ends. There are 12 residues in the CDR3. The CDR3 spells CASSLPEETQYF. The DNA for the CDR3 is TGCGCCAGCAGCCTACCGGAAGAGACCCAGTACTTC.

This chain connects TRBV29-1 to TRBJ2-5; D is perhaps TRBD1 (5 bases). V lost 8 bases, J lost 1 base, and 14 bases lay in between. CDR3 length: 13 amino acids. The germline gives CDR1 SQVTM, CDR2 ANQGSEA. The DNA for the CDR3 is TGCAGCACGGACAAGGGGCCCCAAGAGACCCAGTACTTC. It translates to CSTDKGPQETQYF.

CDR3 region: CASSEGVGNTF. The CDR3 nucleotides are TGTGCCAGCAGTGAAGGGGTAGGAAACACCTTC. The chain couples TRBV6-5 to TRBJ1-2; TRBD1 is a possible D gene (5 bases). CDR1 and CDR2 (germline): MNHEY, SVGAGI. The CDR3 consists of 11 residues. With 5 bases removed from V and 12 bases from J, the gap between germline ends came to 13 bases.

The CDR3 loop reads CASSLQGTINTEAFF. In DNA form, the CDR3 reads TGTGCCAGCAGCTTACAGGGAACAATTAACACTGAAGCTTTCTTT. This rearrangement joins TRBV11-1 to TRBJ1-1; D is perhaps TRBD1 (5 bases). Germline CDR1 is SGHAT and CDR2 is FQDESV (reference sequence). CDR3 size: 15 residues. Trimming removed 2 bases from V and 2 bases from J, with 12 bases in between.

The DNA for the CDR3 is TGTGCCAGCAGTCTCACCCGGGGACTAGGTGGGGGAGATACGCAGTATTTT. Its protein is CASSLTRGLGGGDTQYF. The genes are TRBV14 and TRBJ2-3; 8 nucleotides line up with TRBD2. In germline, CDR1 is SGHDN, CDR2 FVKESK. CDR3 size: 17 residues. V shed 6 bases and J 5 bases; nucleotides not matched to a gene: 16.